This TCR beta chain emerged from a study of T cells after posttransplantation cyclophosphamide. A marrow graft followed busulfan-fludarabine conditioning, with cyclophosphamide on days +3 and +4. Notes on the study in general: Tissue-infiltrating T cells from skin or gut overlapped little with blood T cells. Recipient CMV seropositivity and CMV reactivation strongly tracked TRB clonality. Donor CD8+ memory clones often dominated recipient blood repertoires at later times.

Ten or more counts support this clone. Its antigen is unidentified. CDR1 and CDR2 from the germline V gene are ENHRY and SYGVKD. This CDR3 comprises 13 residues. Trimming left V 4 bases short and J 15 bases short, with 18 bases between. Here immunoSEQ multiplex PCR was the method, and the copy in TCRdb shows in-frame clones only, minus some. The repertoire consists of 20,000 to 25,000 clones, none detected only once. The chain employs TRBV10-3 and TRBJ1-4, with TRBD1 as a possible D gene (5 bases). Sample: PBMCs, taken after allogeneic stem cell transplant with posttransplant cyclophosphamide. The sequence was obtained from a male patient younger than 30 who received an allogeneic stem cell transplant from a related donor, was CMV-positive, and had no GVHD. The T cells may partly be graft donor cells. The CDR3 loop is CAISGSAGKRVFF. The CDR3 DNA reads as TGTGCCATCAGTGGTTCGGCAGGGAAAAGGGTGTTTTTT.